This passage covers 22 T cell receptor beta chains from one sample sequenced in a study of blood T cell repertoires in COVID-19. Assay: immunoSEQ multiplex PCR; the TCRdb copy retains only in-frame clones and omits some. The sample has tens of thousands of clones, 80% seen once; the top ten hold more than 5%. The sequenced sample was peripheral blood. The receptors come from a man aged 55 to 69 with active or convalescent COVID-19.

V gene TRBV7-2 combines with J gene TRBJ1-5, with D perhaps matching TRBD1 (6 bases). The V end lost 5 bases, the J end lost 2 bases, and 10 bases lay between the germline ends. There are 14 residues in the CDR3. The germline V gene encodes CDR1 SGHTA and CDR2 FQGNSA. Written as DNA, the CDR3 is TGTGCCAGCAGCGAGGGGGGGCGCAATCAGCCCCAGCATTTT. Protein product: CASSEGGRNQPQHF.

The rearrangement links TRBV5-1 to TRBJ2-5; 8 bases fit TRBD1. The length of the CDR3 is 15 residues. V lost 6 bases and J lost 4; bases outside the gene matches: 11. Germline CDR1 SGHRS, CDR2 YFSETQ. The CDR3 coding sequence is TGCGCCAGCACCTGGGGAAGCAGGGGGCGAGAGACCCAGTACTTC. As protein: CASTWGSRGRETQYF.

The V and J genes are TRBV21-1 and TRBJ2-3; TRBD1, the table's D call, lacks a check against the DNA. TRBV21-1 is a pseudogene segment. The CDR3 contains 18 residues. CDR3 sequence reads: CASSKDYLRGQGSDTQYF. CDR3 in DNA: TGTGCCAGCAGCAAAGATTATCTGCGGGGACAGGGTTCAGATACGCAGTATTTT.

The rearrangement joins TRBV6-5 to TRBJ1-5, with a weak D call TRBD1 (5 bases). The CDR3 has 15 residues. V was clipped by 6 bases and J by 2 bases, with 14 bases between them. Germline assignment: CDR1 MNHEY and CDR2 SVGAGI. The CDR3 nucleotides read TGTGCCAGCAGCCGCGACAGTTGGGGCAATCAGCCCCAGCATTTT. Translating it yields CASSRDSWGNQPQHF.

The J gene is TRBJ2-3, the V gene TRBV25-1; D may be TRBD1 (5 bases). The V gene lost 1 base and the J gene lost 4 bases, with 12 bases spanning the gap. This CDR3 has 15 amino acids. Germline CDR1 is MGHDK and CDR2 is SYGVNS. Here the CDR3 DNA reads TGTGCCAGCAGTGAATCCCCAGGGCGCGCAGATACGCAGTATTTT. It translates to CASSESPGRADTQYF.

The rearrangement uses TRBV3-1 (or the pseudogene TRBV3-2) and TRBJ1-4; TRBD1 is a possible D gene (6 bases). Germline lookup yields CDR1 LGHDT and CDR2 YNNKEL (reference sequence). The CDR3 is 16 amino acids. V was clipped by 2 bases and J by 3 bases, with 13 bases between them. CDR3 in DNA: TGTGCCAGCAGCCAAAATCACAGGGTAGCTAATGAAAAACTGTTTTTT. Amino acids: CASSQNHRVANEKLFF.

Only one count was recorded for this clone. CDR3 coding DNA: TGTGCCAGCAGCCTCGGGACTAGCGGGGGGGCAGAGACCCAGTACTTC. This codes for CASSLGTSGGAETQYF. The V call is TRBV4-2, the J call TRBJ2-5; TRBD2 aligns across 16 bases. Germline CDR1 reads LGHNA; CDR2 reads YNFKEQ. V lost 4 bases, J lost 4 bases, and 3 bases stayed unmatched. CDR3 length: 16 amino acids.

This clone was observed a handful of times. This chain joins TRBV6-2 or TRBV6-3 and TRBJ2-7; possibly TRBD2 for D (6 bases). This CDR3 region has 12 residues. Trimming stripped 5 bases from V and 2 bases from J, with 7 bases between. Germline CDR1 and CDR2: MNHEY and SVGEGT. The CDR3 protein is CASSRLAYEQYF. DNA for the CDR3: TGTGCCAGCAGTCGACTAGCCTACGAGCAGTACTTC.

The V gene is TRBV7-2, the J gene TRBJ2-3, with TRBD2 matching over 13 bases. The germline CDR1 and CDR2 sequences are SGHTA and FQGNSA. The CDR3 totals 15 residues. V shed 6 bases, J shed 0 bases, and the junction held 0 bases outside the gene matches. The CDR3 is CASRLAGGSTDTQYF. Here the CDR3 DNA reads TGTGCCAGCAGACTAGCGGGGGGGAGCACAGATACGCAGTATTTT.

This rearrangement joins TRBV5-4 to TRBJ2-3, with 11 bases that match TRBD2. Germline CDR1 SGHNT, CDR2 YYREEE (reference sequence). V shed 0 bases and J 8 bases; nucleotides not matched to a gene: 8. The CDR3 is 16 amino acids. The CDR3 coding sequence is TGTGCCAGCAGCTTGGGTGGGACTAGCGGCCGGGGTACGCAGTATTTT. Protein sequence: CASSLGGTSGRGTQYF.

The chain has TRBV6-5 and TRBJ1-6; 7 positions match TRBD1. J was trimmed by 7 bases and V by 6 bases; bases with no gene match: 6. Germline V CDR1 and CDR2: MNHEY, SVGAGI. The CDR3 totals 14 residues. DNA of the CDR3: TGTGCCAGCAGACCGACAGGGAGGAATTCACCCCTCCACTTT. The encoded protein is CASRPTGRNSPLHF.

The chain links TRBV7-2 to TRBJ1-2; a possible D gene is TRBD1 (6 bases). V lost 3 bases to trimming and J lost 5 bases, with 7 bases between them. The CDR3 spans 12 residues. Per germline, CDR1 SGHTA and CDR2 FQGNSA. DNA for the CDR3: TGTGCCAGCAGCTTGGACAGTTATGGCTACACCTTC. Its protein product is CASSLDSYGYTF.

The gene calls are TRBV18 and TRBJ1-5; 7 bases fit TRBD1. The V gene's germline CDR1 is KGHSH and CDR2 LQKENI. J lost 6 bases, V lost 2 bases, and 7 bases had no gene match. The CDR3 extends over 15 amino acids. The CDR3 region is CASSPGKGAGQPQHF. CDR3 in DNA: TGTGCCAGCTCACCAGGGAAGGGGGCCGGTCAGCCCCAGCATTTT. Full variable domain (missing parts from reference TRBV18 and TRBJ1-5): NAGVMQNPRHLVRRRGQEARLRCSPMKGHSHVYWYRQLPEEGLKFMVYLQKENIIDESGMPKERFSAEFPKEGPSILRIQQVVRGDSAAYFCASSPGKGAGQPQHFGDGTRLSIL.

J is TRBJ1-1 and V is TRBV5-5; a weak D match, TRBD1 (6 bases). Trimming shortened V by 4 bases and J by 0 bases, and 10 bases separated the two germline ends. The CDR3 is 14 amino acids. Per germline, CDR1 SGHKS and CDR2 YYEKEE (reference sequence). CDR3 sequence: CASSRDTLNTEAFF. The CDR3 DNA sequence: TGTGCCAGCAGCCGGGACACCCTGAACACTGAAGCTTTCTTT.

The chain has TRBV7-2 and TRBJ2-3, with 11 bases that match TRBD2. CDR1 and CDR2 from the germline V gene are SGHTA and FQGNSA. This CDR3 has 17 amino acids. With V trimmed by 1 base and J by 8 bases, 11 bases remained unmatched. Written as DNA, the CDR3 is TGTGCCAGCAGCTTAGTTGATAGCGGGGGGGCCGCCGGTACGCAGTATTTT. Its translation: CASSLVDSGGAAGTQYF.

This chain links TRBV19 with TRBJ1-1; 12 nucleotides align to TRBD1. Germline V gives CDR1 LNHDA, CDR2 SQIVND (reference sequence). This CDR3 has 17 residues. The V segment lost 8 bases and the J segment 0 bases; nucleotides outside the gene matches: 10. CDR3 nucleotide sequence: TGTGCCAGTGTAGGCCTGGGACAGGGGGCGGTGAACACTGAAGCTTTCTTT. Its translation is CASVGLGQGAVNTEAFF.

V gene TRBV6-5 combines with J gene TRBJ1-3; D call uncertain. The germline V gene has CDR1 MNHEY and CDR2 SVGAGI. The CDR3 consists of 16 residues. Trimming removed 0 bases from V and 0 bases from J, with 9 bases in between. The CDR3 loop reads CASSYSSRSSGNTIYF. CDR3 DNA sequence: TGTGCCAGCAGTTACTCGTCACGGAGCTCTGGAAACACCATATATTTT.

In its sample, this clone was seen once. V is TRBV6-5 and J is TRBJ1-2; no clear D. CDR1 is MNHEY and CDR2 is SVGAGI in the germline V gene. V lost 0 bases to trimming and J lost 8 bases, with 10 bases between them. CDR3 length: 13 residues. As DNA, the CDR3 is TGTGCCAGCAGTTACTCTGCGTCCGGGGGCTACACCTTC. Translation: CASSYSASGGYTF.

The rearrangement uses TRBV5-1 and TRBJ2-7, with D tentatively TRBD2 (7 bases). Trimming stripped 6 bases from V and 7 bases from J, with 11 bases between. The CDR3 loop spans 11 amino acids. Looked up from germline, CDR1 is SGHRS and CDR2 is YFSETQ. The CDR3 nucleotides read TGCGCCAGCAACAGGGAGGGAGAGCAGTACTTC. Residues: CASNREGEQYF.

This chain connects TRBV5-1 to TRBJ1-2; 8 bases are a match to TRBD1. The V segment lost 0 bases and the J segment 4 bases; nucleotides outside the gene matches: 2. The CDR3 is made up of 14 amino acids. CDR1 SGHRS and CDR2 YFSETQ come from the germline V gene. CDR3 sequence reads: CASSLDRGGYGYTF. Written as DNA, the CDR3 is TGCGCCAGCAGCTTGGACAGGGGGGGCTATGGCTACACCTTC.

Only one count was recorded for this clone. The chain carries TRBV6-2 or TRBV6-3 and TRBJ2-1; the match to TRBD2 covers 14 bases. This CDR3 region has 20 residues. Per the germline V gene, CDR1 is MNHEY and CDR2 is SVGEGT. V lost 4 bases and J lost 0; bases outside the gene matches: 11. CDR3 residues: CASSSPPTSGGDSSYNEQFF. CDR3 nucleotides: TGTGCCAGCAGTTCCCCTCCGACTAGCGGGGGGGATAGCTCCTACAATGAGCAGTTCTTC.

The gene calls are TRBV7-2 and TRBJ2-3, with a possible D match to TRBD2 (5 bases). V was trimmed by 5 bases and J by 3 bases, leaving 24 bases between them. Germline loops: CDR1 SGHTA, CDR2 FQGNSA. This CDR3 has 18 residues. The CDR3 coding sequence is TGTGCCAGCAGCCACGGCCAGGCGGGCAACACTAGGACAGATACGCAGTATTTT. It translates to CASSHGQAGNTRTDTQYF.